This entry is about one T cell receptor beta chain. Its antigen is not known. This sample is drawn from a study of OX40 agonist ivuxolimab in advanced cancers. At the level of the study: Six ivuxolimab dose levels, 0.01 to 10 mg/kg, were given intravenously every 2 weeks.

Study results and caveats: In the expanded peripheral T cells, antigen specificity was never determined.

Trimming took 8 bases from V and 8 from J; bases not matched to a gene: 3. Germline lookup yields CDR1 MGHRA and CDR2 YSYEKL. This CDR3 comprises 13 residues. Profiling relied on immunoSEQ multiplex PCR, and the TCRdb table lists in-frame clones only, not all of them. The sample gives about 98,000 clones, approximately 90% of which show up once; 0.7% to 0.95% is in the top ten. Sample: CD4+ or CD8+ T cells sorted from blood, taken in a trial of the OX40 agonist ivuxolimab. The V and J genes are TRBV4-1 and TRBJ1-4; 12 nucleotides align to TRBD1. The TCR originated in an adult with an advanced solid tumor such as melanoma, head and neck, liver or kidney cancer. CDR3 nucleotide sequence: TGCGCCAGCTCCGGGACAGGGGGCGAAAAACTGTTTTTT. The encoded protein is CASSGTGGEKLFF.